What follows are 3 T cell receptor beta chains derived from one specimen sequenced in a study of T-cell memory formation after mild COVID-19. TCRdb called the 5' RACE reads again in MiXCR, with one record for every CDR3 protein. The sample comprises around 310,000 distinct CDR3 sequences, 13% to 15% of which are singletons, and around 20% rests with the top ten. Sequencing was carried out using PBMCs or a T cell subset sorted from them (not recorded which). The source of these receptors is a man aged 18 to 29 who had mild COVID-19 (a few samples of this study predate the infection). Cell type and time point are not known.

The rearrangement links TRBV7-9 to TRBJ1-1, with a possible D match to TRBD1 (5 bases). The germline CDR1 and CDR2 sequences are SEHNR and FQNEAQ (reference sequence). The V end lost 3 bases, the J end lost 5 bases, and 13 bases lay between the germline ends. This CDR3 is built from 14 residues. The CDR3 is CASSFRGRRTEAFF. CDR3 nucleotides: TGTGCCAGCAGCTTTCGGGGCAGGCGAACTGAAGCTTTCTTT.

In nucleotides, the CDR3 is TGCGCCAGCAGCTCTCCGGGACGTCAGATTTACGAGCAGTACGTC. Its protein is CASSSPGRQIYEQYV. The chain combines TRBV5-1 with TRBJ2-7; tentatively, D is TRBD1 or TRBD2 (5 bases each). V lost 3 bases and J 4 bases, leaving 17 bases between the germline ends. Germline CDR1 is SGHRS and CDR2 is YFSETQ. The CDR3 consists of 15 residues.

In this sample, this clonotype turned up many times. The chain has TRBV28 and TRBJ1-6; 10 positions match TRBD1. V dropped 2 bases and J dropped 7; count of bases not matched to a gene: 8. Germline V gene sequence: CDR1 MDHEN, CDR2 SYDVKM. CDR3 length equals 17 residues. CDR3 residues: CASSLSTGQGVNSPLHF. CDR3 in DNA: TGTGCCAGCAGTTTAAGTACCGGACAGGGGGTAAATTCACCCCTCCACTTT.